This entry is about one TCR beta chain. Profiled with immunoSEQ multiplex PCR; TCRdb holds only in-frame clones, not every one. The sample records a few hundred thousand clones, about 91% being singletons. This record comes from a study of blood T cell repertoires in COVID-19. Overall study context: Nucleic acid was either cDNA or gDNA, and it came from T cells, B-cell-depleted T cells, or PBMCs.

CDR1 MDHEN and CDR2 SYDVKM come from the germline V gene. The CDR3 is 15 amino acids. Trimming left V 2 bases short and J 5 bases short, with 15 bases between. The rearrangement links TRBV28 to TRBJ1-1; D unclear. The sample was peripheral blood. The sequence came from a woman aged 25 to 39 who had recovered from COVID-19. CDR3 coding DNA: TGTGCCAGCAGTTTACCTGGCAGTGGAGGGACTGAAGCTTTCTTT. This translates into CASSLPGSGGTEAFF.